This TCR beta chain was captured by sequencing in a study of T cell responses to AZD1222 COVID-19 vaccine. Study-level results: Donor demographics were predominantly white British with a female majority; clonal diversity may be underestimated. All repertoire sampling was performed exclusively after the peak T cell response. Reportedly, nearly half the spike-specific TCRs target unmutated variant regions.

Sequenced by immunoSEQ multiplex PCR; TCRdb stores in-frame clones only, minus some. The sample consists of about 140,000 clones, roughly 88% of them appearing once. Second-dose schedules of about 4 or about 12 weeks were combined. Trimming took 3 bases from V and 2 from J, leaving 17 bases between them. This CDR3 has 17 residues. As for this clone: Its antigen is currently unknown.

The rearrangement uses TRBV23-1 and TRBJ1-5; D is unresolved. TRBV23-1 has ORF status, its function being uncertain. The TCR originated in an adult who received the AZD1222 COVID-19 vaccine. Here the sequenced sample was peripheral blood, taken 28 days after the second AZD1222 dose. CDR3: CASSHPNPRTGNQPQHF. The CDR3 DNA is TGCGCCAGCAGTCACCCGAACCCCCGGACGGGCAATCAGCCCCAGCATTTT.